This entry lists 17 T cell receptor beta chains sequenced from one sample in a study of PD-1 blockade in classical Hodgkin lymphoma. Here immunoSEQ multiplex PCR was the method, and the copy in TCRdb shows in-frame clones only, minus some. The sample records 15,000 to 20,000 clones, about three quarters being singletons. The time point is: cycle 4 day 1 (C4D1), after more than five weeks of nivolumab. All patients relapsed after autologous stem cell transplantation, and brentuximab vedotin exposure varied. CD4+ T cells were purified from thawed PBMCs by magnetic negative selection. The sample consisted of CD4+ T cells from blood, taken before the fourth cycle of nivolumab. Source of these receptors: a human donor with classical Hodgkin lymphoma.

The chain combines TRBV7-2 with TRBJ1-2; 7 positions agree with TRBD1. Germline V CDR1 and CDR2: SGHTA, FQGNSA. The ends lost 5 bases at V and 1 base at J; junction bases unmatched: 4. The CDR3 spans 14 residues. The CDR3 DNA is TGTGCCAGCAGCCCGGGACAGCTTAACTATGGCTACACCTTC. It specifies CASSPGQLNYGYTF.

This chain links TRBV15 with TRBJ2-3; the D gene could be TRBD1 or TRBD2 (5 bases each). Germline V lookup: CDR1 LNHNV, CDR2 YYDKDF (reference sequence). The CDR3 runs to 16 residues. V lost 2 bases and J 2 bases, leaving 14 bases between the germline ends. The CDR3 DNA reads TGTGCCACCAGCAGACAGGGCTTGGGGGACACAGATACGCAGTATTTT. This sequence encodes CATSRQGLGDTDTQYF.

This chain joins TRBV7-2 and TRBJ2-5; 16 bases map to TRBD2. The CDR3 has 16 amino acids. Per the germline V gene, CDR1 is SGHTA and CDR2 is FQGNSA. V lost 5 bases and J lost 4; bases outside the gene matches: 4. CDR3 region: CASSRGLAGGLETQYF. The CDR3 nucleotides are TGTGCCAGCAGCAGGGGACTAGCGGGGGGGCTAGAGACCCAGTACTTC. Full variable domain (missing parts from reference TRBV7-2 and TRBJ2-5): GAGVSQSPSNKVTEKGKDVELRCDPISGHTALYWYRQSLGQGLEFLIYFQGNSAPDKSGLPSDRFSAERTGGSVSTLTIQRTQQEDSAVYLCASSRGLAGGLETQYFGPGTRLLVL.

This clone appeared a few times. This rearrangement joins TRBV21-1 to TRBJ1-1; TRBD1 is the table's D call and was not checked against the DNA. TRBV21-1 is assigned pseudogene status. This CDR3 is built from 13 residues. The CDR3: CASSRGQNTEAFF. CDR3 DNA: TGTGCCAGCAGCAGGGGACAGAACACTGAAGCTTTCTTT.

The genes are TRBV15 and TRBJ2-1; 11 positions agree with TRBD2. The CDR3 is 13 residues long. Trimming took 5 bases from V and 9 from J; bases not matched to a gene: 3. CDR1 is LNHNV and CDR2 is YYDKDF in the germline V gene (reference sequence). CDR3 amino acids: CATSGLAGGEQFF. In nucleotides, the CDR3 is TGTGCCACCAGCGGTCTAGCGGGGGGTGAGCAGTTCTTC.

This chain links TRBV4-3 with TRBJ1-3; D is uncertain. Trimming stripped 0 bases from V and 4 bases from J, with 4 bases between. Germline lookup yields CDR1 LGHNA and CDR2 YSLEER. The CDR3 loop spans 13 amino acids. In nucleotides, the CDR3 is TGCGCCAGCAGCCAAGAAGGCGGAAACACCATATATTTT. Translating it yields CASSQEGGNTIYF.

This chain uses TRBV14 with TRBJ1-6; D is possibly TRBD1 (6 bases). The CDR3 spans 14 residues. Germline-derived CDR1 and CDR2 are SGHDN and FVKESK. Trimming cost V 0 bases and J 10 bases, with 10 bases left between them. The CDR3 DNA sequence: TGTGCCAGCAGCCAAGAGGGGGCATGGTCACCCCTCCACTTT. This translates into CASSQEGAWSPLHF. The whole variable domain, filled in from reference TRBV14 and TRBJ1-6, reads EAGVTQFPSHSVIEKGQTVTLRCDPISGHDNLYWYRRVMGKEIKFLLHFVKESKQDESGMPNNRFLAERTGGTYSTLKVQPAELEDSGVYFCASSQEGAWSPLHFGNGTRLTVT.

V usage is TRBV28 and J usage is TRBJ2-7; 10 bases fit TRBD2. Germline V lookup: CDR1 MDHEN, CDR2 SYDVKM. The CDR3 sequence is 15 residues long. V was pared by 4 bases and J by 4 bases, with 7 bases of the junction left unmatched. The CDR3 region has the DNA TGTGCCAGCAGTTCGCATAGCGGGAGGTTGTACGAGCAGTACTTC. Translated: CASSSHSGRLYEQYF.

The CDR3 protein is CASSQDLGLAGGDTQYF. In DNA, the CDR3 is TGCGCCAGCAGCCAAGATCTAGGACTAGCGGGGGGGGATACGCAGTATTTT. This chain uses TRBV4-3 with TRBJ2-3; 15 nucleotides agree with TRBD2. Germline V lookup: CDR1 LGHNA, CDR2 YSLEER. CDR3 length: 17 residues. The trim removed 0 bases at V and 6 bases at J, leaving 4 bases unmatched.

The chain combines TRBV7-6 with TRBJ2-7, with unresolved D. Germline values: CDR1 SGHVS, CDR2 FNYEAQ. Trimming took 5 bases from V and 2 from J, leaving 16 bases between them. The length of the CDR3 is 15 residues. CDR3 DNA: TGTGCCAGCAGCCCTGGTAATCTACCCACCTACGAGCAGTACTTC. It yields the protein CASSPGNLPTYEQYF.

Only a few counts were recorded for this clone. The chain recombines TRBV18 with TRBJ2-3; D is uncertain. The germline gives CDR1 KGHSH, CDR2 LQKENI. V gave up 4 bases and J gave up 3 bases, with 8 bases separating them. This CDR3 has 13 residues. The chain's CDR3 is CASSHGQTDTQYF. Here the CDR3 DNA reads TGTGCCAGCTCACACGGGCAGACAGATACGCAGTATTTT. The complete variable domain, with remaining parts taken from reference TRBV18 and TRBJ2-3, reads NAGVMQNPRHLVRRRGQEARLRCSPMKGHSHVYWYRQLPEEGLKFMVYLQKENIIDESGMPKERFSAEFPKEGPSILRIQQVVRGDSAAYFCASSHGQTDTQYFGPGTRLTVL.

Here the CDR3 DNA reads TGTGCCAGCAGCATAACCGGGAGGGCTAAGGCCGGGGAGCTGTTTTTT. Translation gives CASSITGRAKAGELFF. The J gene is TRBJ2-2, the V gene TRBV5-4, with TRBD2 matching over 8 bases. This CDR3 contains 16 residues. Unmatched junction bases numbered 11, after V lost 4 bases and J lost 6 bases. CDR1 is SGHNT, CDR2 YYREEE, per germline (reference sequence).

The chain joins TRBV2 to TRBJ2-5, with D unresolved. Germline V gene data show CDR1 as SNHLY and CDR2 as FYNNEI. Trimming cost V 8 bases and J 5 bases, with 21 bases left between them. The CDR3 has 15 residues. The CDR3 is CASSPDETPLETQYF. The CDR3 nucleotides read TGTGCCAGCTCCCCAGATGAGACTCCACTTGAGACCCAGTACTTC.

The chain uses TRBV7-2 and TRBJ2-6; D not certain. Between the trimmed V and J ends, which lost 5 bases and 3 bases, there was a span of 11 bases. CDR3 length: 15 amino acids. The germline V gene encodes CDR1 SGHTA and CDR2 FQGNSA. CDR3 in DNA: TGTGCCAGCAGCCGTAGAATCGGTGGGGCCAACGTCCTGACTTTC. It translates to CASSRRIGGANVLTF.

The genes are TRBV2 and TRBJ2-7, with 8 bases identical to TRBD2. After removal of 6 bases from V and 3 bases from J, the junction contained 10 bases not matched to a gene. The CDR3 consists of 15 residues. The germline gives CDR1 SNHLY, CDR2 FYNNEI. CDR3 amino acids: CASSVIAGPLYEQYF. CDR3 coding DNA: TGTGCCAGCAGCGTTATAGCGGGACCCCTCTACGAGCAGTACTTC.

The chain is built from TRBV18 and TRBJ2-1; 7 bases line up with TRBD1. J lost 4 bases, V lost 6 bases, and 6 bases had no gene match. The germline V gene encodes CDR1 KGHSH and CDR2 LQKENI. The CDR3 has 14 residues. In nucleotides, the CDR3 is TGTGCCAGCTCCGCCCCAGGGGGATACAATGAGCAGTTCTTC. It translates to CASSAPGGYNEQFF.

V gene TRBV7-9 combines with J gene TRBJ1-1; 9 bases are a match to TRBD1. The V gene end was trimmed by 5 bases and the J gene end by 3 bases; junction bases not matched to a gene: 4. Germline CDR1 and CDR2: SEHNR and FQNEAQ (reference sequence). CDR3 size: 14 residues. The CDR3 region is CASSEQGAYTEAFF. The CDR3 DNA sequence: TGTGCCAGCAGCGAACAGGGGGCGTACACTGAAGCTTTCTTT. Full variable domain (outside the CDR3, taken from reference TRBV7-9 and TRBJ1-1): DTGVSQNPRHKITKRGQNVTFRCDPISEHNRLYWYRQTLGQGPEFLTYFQNEAQLEKSRLLSDRFSAERPKGSFSTLEIQRTEQGDSAMYLCASSEQGAYTEAFFGQGTRLTVV.